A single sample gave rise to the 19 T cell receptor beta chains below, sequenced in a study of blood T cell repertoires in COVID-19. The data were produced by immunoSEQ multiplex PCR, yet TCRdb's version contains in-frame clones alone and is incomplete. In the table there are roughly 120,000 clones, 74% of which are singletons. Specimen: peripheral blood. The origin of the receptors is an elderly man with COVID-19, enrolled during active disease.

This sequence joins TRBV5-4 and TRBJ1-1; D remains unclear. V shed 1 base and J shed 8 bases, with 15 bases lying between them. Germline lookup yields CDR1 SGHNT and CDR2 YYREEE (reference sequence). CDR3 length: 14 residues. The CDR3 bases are TGTGCCAGCAGCTTGCCAGGTCTCCACTGGGAAGCTTTCTTT. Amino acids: CASSLPGLHWEAFF.

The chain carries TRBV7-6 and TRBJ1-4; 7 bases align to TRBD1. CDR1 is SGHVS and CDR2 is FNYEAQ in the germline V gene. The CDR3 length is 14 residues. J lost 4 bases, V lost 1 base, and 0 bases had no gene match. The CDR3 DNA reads TGTGCCAGCAGCTTAGGACAGGGTAATGAAAAACTGTTTTTT. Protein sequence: CASSLGQGNEKLFF.

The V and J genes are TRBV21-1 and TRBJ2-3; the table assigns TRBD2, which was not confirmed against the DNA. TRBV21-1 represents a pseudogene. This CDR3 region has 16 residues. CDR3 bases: TGTGCCAGCAGCAAGCCCGGAGCGGGAGTCGCAGATACGCAGTATTTT. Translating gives CASSKPGAGVADTQYF.

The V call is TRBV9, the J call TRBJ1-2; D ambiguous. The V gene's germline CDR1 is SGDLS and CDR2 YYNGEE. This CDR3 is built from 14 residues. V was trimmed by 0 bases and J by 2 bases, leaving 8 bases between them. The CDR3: CASSVGGGNYGYTF. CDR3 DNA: TGTGCCAGCAGCGTAGGGGGAGGGAACTATGGCTACACCTTC. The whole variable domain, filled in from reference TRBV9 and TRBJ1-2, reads DSGVTQTPKHLITATGQRVTLRCSPRSGDLSVYWYQQSLDQGLQFLIQYYNGEERAKGNILERFSAQQFPDLHSELNLSSLELGDSALYFCASSVGGGNYGYTFGSGTRLTVV.

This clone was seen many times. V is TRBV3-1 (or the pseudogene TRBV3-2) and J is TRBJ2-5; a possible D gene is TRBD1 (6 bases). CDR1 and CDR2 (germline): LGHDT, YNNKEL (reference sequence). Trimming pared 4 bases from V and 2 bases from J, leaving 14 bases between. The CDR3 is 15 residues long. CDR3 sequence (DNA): TGTGCCAGCAGCCTGACCCCGACAGGACAAGAGACCCAGTACTTC. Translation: CASSLTPTGQETQYF.

CDR3 sequence: CASSGLAGGHTDTQYF. The CDR3 coding sequence is TGTGCCAGCAGCGGGCTAGCGGGAGGCCACACAGATACGCAGTATTTT. The V call is TRBV2, the J call TRBJ2-3, with 11 bases matching TRBD2. The CDR3 sequence is 16 residues long. Germline V CDR1 and CDR2: SNHLY, FYNNEI. With V trimmed by 6 bases and J by 2 bases, 7 bases remained unmatched.

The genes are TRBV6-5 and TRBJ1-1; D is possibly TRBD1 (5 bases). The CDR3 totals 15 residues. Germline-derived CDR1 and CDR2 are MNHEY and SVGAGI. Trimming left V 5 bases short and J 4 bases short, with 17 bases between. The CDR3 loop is CASSPRQFYFTEAFF. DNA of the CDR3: TGTGCCAGCAGTCCCAGACAGTTTTATTTCACTGAAGCTTTCTTT.

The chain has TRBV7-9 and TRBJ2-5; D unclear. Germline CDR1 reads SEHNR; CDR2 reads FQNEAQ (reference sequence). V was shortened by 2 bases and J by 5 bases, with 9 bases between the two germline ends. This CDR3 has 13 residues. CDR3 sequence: CASSLLGAETQYF. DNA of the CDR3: TGTGCCAGCAGCTTACTAGGAGCGGAGACCCAGTACTTC.

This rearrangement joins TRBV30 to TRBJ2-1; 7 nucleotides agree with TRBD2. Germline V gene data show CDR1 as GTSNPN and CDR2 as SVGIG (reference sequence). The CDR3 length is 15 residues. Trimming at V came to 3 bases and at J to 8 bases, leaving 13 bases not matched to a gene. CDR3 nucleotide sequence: TGTGCCTGGAGGGGGATGGCGGGAGCGCTCTATGAGCAGTTCTTC. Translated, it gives CAWRGMAGALYEQFF.

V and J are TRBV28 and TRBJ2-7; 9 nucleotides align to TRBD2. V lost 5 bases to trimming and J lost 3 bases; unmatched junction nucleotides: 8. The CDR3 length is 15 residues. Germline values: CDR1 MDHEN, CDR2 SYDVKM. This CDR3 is CASSGSSGSFYEQYF. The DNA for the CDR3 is TGTGCCAGCAGTGGTAGTAGCGGGAGTTTCTACGAGCAGTACTTC.

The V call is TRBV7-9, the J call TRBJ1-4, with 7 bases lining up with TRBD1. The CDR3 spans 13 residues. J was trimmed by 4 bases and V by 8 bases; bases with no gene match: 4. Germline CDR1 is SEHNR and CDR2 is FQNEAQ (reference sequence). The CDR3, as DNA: TGTGCCAGCCGAGGACAGGTTAATGAAAAACTGTTTTTT. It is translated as CASRGQVNEKLFF.

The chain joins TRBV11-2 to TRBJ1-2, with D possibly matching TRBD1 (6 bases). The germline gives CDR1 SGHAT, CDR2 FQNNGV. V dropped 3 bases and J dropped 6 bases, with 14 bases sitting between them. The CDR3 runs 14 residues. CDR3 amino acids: CASSFSQGRDGYTF. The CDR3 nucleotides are TGTGCCAGCAGCTTTTCACAGGGAAGAGATGGCTACACCTTC.

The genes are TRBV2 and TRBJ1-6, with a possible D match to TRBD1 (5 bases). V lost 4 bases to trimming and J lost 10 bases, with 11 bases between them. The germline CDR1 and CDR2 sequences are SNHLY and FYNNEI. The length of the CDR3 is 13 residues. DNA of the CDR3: TGTGCCAGCAGTGGGACACTCAAATCACCCCTCCACTTT. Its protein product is CASSGTLKSPLHF.

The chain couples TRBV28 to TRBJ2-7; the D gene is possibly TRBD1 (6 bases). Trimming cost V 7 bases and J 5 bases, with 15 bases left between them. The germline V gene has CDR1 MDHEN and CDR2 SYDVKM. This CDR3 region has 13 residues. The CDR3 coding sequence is TGTGCCAGCACTCTTCAGGGGTTCCACGAGCAGTACTTC. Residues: CASTLQGFHEQYF.

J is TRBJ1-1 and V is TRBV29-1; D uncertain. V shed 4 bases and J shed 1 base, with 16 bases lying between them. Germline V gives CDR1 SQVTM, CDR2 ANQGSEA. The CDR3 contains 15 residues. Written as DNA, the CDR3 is TGCAGCGTTGGTCAATTTGAGGGTAGGAACACTGAAGCTTTCTTT. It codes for CSVGQFEGRNTEAFF.

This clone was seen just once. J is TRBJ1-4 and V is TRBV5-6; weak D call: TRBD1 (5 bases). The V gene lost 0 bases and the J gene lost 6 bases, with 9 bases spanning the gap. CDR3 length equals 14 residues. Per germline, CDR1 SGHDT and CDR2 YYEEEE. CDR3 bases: TGTGCCAGCAGCTTGGTGGGGACTTATGAAAAACTGTTTTTT. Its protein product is CASSLVGTYEKLFF.

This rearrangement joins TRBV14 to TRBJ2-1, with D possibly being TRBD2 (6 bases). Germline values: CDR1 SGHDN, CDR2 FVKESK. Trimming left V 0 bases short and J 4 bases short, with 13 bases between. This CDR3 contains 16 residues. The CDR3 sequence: CASSQEGLAHYNEQFF. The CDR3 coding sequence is TGTGCCAGCAGCCAAGAAGGCCTAGCGCATTACAATGAGCAGTTCTTC.

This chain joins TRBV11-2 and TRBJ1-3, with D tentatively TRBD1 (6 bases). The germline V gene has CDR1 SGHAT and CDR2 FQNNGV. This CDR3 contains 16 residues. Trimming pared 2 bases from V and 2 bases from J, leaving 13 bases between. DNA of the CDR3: TGTGCCAGCAGCTTAAGGGGGACACCAGCTGGAAACACCATATATTTT. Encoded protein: CASSLRGTPAGNTIYF. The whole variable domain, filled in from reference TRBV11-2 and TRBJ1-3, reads EAGVAQSPRYKIIEKRQSVAFWCNPISGHATLYWYQQILGQGPKLLIQFQNNGVVDDSQLPKDRFSAERLKGVDSTLKIQPAKLEDSAVYLCASSLRGTPAGNTIYFGEGSWLTVV.

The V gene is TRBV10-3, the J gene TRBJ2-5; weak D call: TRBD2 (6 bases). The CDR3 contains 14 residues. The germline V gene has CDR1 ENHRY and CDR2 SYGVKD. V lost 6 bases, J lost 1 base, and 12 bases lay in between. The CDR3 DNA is TGTGCCATCAGGCCCCGTAGCGGCCAAGAGACCCAGTACTTC. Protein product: CAIRPRSGQETQYF.